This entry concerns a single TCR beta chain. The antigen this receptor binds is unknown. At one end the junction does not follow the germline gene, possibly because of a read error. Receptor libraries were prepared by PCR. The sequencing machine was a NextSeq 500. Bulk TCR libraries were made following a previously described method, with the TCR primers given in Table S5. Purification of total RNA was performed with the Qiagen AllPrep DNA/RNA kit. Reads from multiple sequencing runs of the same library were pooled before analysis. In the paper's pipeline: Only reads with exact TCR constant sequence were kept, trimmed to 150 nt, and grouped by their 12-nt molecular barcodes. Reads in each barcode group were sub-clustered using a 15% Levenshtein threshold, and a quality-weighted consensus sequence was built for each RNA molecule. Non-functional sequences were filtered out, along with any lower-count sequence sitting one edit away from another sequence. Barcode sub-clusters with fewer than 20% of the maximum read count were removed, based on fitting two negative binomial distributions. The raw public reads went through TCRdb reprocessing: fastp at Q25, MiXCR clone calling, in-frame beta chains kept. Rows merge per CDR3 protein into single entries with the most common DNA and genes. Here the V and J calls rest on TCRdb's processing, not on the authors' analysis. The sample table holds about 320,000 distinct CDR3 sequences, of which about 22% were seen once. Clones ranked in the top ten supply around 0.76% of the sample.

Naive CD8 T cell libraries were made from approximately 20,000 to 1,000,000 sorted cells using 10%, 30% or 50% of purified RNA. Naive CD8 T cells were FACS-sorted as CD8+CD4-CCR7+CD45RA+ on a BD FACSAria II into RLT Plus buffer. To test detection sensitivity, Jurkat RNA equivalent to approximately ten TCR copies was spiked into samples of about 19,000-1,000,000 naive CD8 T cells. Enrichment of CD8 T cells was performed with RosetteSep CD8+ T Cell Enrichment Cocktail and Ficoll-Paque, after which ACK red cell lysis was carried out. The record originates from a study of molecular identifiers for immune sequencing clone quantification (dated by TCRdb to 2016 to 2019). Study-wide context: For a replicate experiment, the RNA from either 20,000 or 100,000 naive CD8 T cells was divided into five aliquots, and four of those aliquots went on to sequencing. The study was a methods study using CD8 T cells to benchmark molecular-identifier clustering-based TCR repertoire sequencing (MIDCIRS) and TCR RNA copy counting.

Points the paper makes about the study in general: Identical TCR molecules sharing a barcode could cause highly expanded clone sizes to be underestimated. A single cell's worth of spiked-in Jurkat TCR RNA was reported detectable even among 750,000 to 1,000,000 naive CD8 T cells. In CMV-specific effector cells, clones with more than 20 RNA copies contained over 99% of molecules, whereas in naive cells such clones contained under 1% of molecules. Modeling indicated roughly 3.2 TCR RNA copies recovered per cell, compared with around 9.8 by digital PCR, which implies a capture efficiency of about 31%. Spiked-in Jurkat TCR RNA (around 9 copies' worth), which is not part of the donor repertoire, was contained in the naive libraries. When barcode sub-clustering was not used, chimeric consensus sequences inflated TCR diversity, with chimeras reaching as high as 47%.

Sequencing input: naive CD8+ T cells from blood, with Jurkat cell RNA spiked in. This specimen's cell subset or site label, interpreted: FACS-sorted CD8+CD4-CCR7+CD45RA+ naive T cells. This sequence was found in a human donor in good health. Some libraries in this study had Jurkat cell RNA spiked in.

The CDR3: CAASDFRFDQGAPNEQFF. The DNA reads TGTGCCGCCAGTGATTTTCGATTTGACCAAGGGGCACCTAATGAGCAGTTCTTC. The chain uses TRBV24-1 and TRBJ2-1; the D gene is possibly TRBD1, with 5 bases matching. CDR1 and CDR2 (KGHDR, SFDVKD) derive from the germline V gene. The CDR3 covers 18 residues, taking in both the cysteine and the phenylalanine. The read is trimmed to its CDR3 DNA, 54 bases read in frame from base 1.